This entry lists 15 T cell receptor beta chains sequenced from one sample in a study of T cell repertoires in aging, cancer and after chemotherapy. Multiplex touch-down PCR with TRB-A/B primers amplified rearranged V-D-J TRB sequences. TCRdb passed the multiplex PCR reads through MiXCR, listing each CDR3 protein once. The data hold about 760 distinct CDR3 sequences, with roughly 20% observed a single time. The template was genomic DNA from peripheral blood, not RNA. Sample: blood. Source of these receptors: a human donor in good health.

This clonotype is labeled large. V is TRBV7-6 and J is TRBJ1-5; D is perhaps TRBD1 (6 bases). This CDR3 comprises 14 residues. Trimming cost V 5 bases and J 1 base, with 9 bases left between them. Germline V gene data show CDR1 as SGHVS and CDR2 as FNYEAQ. The CDR3 DNA sequence: TGTGCCAGCAGCCAGGGACAAAGCAATCAGCCCCAGCATTTT. It translates to CASSQGQSNQPQHF.

The rearrangement links TRBV6-1 to TRBJ1-4; D ambiguous. Trimming cost V 6 bases and J 3 bases, with 14 bases left between them. CDR3 length: 15 amino acids. Germline CDR1 reads MNHNS; CDR2 reads SASEGT. The DNA for the CDR3 is TGTGCCAGCAGAGCCCCAAGGTCTTCTAATGAAAAACTGTTTTTT. Encoded protein: CASRAPRSSNEKLFF.

By its share, this clonotype is large. The CDR3 spells CASSVMTGASPLHF. CDR3 sequence (DNA): TGTGCCAGCAGTGTAATGACAGGGGCTTCACCCCTCCACTTT. The chain joins TRBV12-3 or TRBV12-4 to TRBJ1-6; 8 bases map to TRBD1. This CDR3 has 14 amino acids. The V gene end was trimmed by 5 bases and the J gene end by 9 bases; junction bases not matched to a gene: 6.

This clonotype is labeled as medium-sized. The gene calls are TRBV4-2 and TRBJ2-7; a possible D gene is TRBD2 (5 bases). V was clipped by 2 bases and J by 5 bases, with 10 bases between them. Germline V gene data show CDR1 as LGHNA and CDR2 as YNFKEQ. CDR3 length equals 13 residues. CDR3 DNA sequence: TGTGCCAGCAGCCAACTCCGGGGAGACGAGCAGTACTTC. Protein product: CASSQLRGDEQYF.

This clonotype was observed a handful of times. The chain combines TRBV19 with TRBJ1-1, with D perhaps matching TRBD1 (5 bases). The CDR3 is made up of 16 amino acids. The germline V gene has CDR1 LNHDA and CDR2 SQIVND (reference sequence). CDR3 in amino acids: CVSSITRAWDGTEAFF. The CDR3 DNA reads TGTGTTAGTAGTATAACTCGAGCCTGGGACGGGACTGAAGCTTTCTTT.

The chain employs TRBV20-1 and TRBJ2-3, with TRBD2 identical over 10 bases. Germline trimming cut 5 bases from V and 4 bases from J; bases unmatched to any gene: 9. CDR1 and CDR2 from the germline V gene are DFQATT and SNEGSKA (reference sequence). This CDR3 is 15 amino acids long. CDR3 DNA sequence: TGCAGTGCTCCCGCTAGCGGGAGAGGATCAGATACGCAGTATTTT. Residues: CSAPASGRGSDTQYF.

By its share, this clonotype is medium-sized. The chain joins TRBV11-2 to TRBJ2-1; D remains unclear. With 5 bases removed from V and 2 bases from J, the gap between germline ends came to 19 bases. Germline V lookup: CDR1 SGHAT, CDR2 FQNNGV. The CDR3 extends over 17 amino acids. The CDR3 spells CASSPTTDSAAYNEQFF. The CDR3 DNA follows: TGTGCCAGCAGCCCAACCACTGATTCGGCGGCCTACAATGAGCAGTTCTTC.

The chain recombines TRBV6-1 with TRBJ2-3, with unresolved D. CDR3 length: 14 amino acids. V was cut by 1 base and J by 2 bases, with 7 bases left in between. Looked up from germline, CDR1 is MNHNS and CDR2 is SASEGT. The CDR3 DNA follows: TGTGCCAGCAGTGAAGTGGCCTTCACAGATACGCAGTATTTT. This translates into CASSEVAFTDTQYF.

This chain links TRBV4-2 with TRBJ1-5; TRBD1 matches at 7 bases. The CDR3 contains 15 residues. V was clipped by 0 bases and J by 4 bases; unmatched bases: 3. Germline CDR1 and CDR2: LGHNA and YNFKEQ. The CDR3 DNA is TGTGCCAGCAGCCAAGACAGGGGGTCGAATCAGCCCCAGCATTTT. It encodes CASSQDRGSNQPQHF.

This clonotype is large within its sample. The V call is TRBV29-1, the J call TRBJ1-2, with 9 bases lining up with TRBD1. The CDR3 totals 14 residues. The germline gives CDR1 SQVTM, CDR2 ANQGSEA. V shed 2 bases and J 5 bases; nucleotides not matched to a gene: 6. Here the CDR3 reads CSVEPRDRAYGYTF. DNA of the CDR3: TGCAGCGTTGAACCCCGGGACAGGGCTTATGGCTACACCTTC.

By proportion, this clonotype is large. The genes are TRBV6-5 and TRBJ1-2; D perhaps matches TRBD1 (6 bases). The CDR3 runs 12 residues. Germline-derived CDR1 and CDR2 are MNHEY and SVGAGI. Trimming removed 5 bases from V and 7 bases from J, with 11 bases in between. CDR3 loop: CASSTGRGGYTF. Here the CDR3 DNA reads TGTGCCAGCAGTACAGGGCGGGGTGGCTACACCTTC.

This clonotype was seen a handful of times. The V gene is TRBV5-1, the J gene TRBJ1-4; D not resolved. V was shortened by 2 bases and J by 7 bases, with 18 bases between the two germline ends. The CDR3 totals 16 residues. The germline V gene encodes CDR1 SGHRS and CDR2 YFSETQ. The CDR3 is CASSFKQGAAAEKLFF. The CDR3, as DNA: TGCGCCAGCAGCTTCAAACAAGGTGCGGCTGCTGAAAAACTGTTTTTT.

This chain links TRBV6-5 with TRBJ2-1, with D uncertain. V was trimmed by 6 bases and J by 6 bases, leaving 3 bases between them. This CDR3 region has 10 residues. CDR1 is MNHEY, CDR2 SVGAGI, per germline. The CDR3 coding sequence is TGTGCCAGCAGGGGCAATGAGCAGTTCTTC. Translated, it gives CASRGNEQFF.

This clonotype is deemed medium-sized (0.01 to 0.1%). This rearrangement joins TRBV28 to TRBJ2-6, with 11 bases identical to TRBD2. Trimming removed 5 bases from V and 1 base from J; junction bases left unmatched: 10. CDR1 MDHEN and CDR2 SYDVKM come from the germline V gene. The CDR3 has 19 amino acids. CDR3: CASSPQRTSGLSGANVLTF. DNA for the CDR3: TGTGCCAGCAGTCCCCAGAGGACTAGCGGGCTTTCTGGGGCCAACGTCCTGACTTTC.

This clonotype is termed large. The CDR3 nucleotides are TGTGCCAGCTCACCAGAGGGGGCGACTGGCTACACCTTC. Translating gives CASSPEGATGYTF. The rearrangement links TRBV18 to TRBJ1-2, with 7 bases identical to TRBD1. The CDR3 runs to 13 residues. Germline CDR1 reads KGHSH; CDR2 reads LQKENI. The V segment lost 2 bases and the J segment 7 bases; nucleotides outside the gene matches: 4.